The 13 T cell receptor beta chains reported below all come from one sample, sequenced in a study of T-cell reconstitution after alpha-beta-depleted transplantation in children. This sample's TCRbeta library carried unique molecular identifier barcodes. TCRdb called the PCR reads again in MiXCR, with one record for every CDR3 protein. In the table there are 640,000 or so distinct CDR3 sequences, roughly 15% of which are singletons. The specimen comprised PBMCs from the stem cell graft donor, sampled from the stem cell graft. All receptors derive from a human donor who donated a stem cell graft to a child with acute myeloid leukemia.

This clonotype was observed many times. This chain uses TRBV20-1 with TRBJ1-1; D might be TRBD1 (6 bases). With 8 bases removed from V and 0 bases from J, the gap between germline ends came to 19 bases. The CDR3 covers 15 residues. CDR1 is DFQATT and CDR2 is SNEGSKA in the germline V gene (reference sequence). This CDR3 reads CSSTQGSLMNTEAFF. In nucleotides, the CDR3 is TGCAGTAGCACACAGGGAAGCCTCATGAACACTGAAGCTTTCTTT.

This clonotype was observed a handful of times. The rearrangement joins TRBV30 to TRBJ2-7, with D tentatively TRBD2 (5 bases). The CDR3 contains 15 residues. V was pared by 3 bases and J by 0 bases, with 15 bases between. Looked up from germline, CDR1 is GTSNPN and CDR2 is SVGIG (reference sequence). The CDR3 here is CAWSPRADSSYEQYF. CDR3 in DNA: TGTGCCTGGAGCCCGCGGGCAGATAGCTCCTACGAGCAGTACTTC.

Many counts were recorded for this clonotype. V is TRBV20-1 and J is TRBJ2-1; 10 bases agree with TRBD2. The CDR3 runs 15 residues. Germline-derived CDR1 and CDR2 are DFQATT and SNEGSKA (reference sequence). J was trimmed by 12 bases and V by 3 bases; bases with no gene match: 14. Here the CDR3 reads CSASTSSGGLRGQFF. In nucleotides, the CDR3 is TGCAGTGCTAGTACTTCTAGCGGGGGTCTCAGGGGGCAGTTCTTC.

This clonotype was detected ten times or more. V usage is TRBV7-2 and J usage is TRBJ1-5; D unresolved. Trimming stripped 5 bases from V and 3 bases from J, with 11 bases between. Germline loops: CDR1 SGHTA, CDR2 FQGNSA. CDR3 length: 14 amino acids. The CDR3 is CASSHQGFNQPQHF. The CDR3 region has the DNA TGTGCCAGCAGCCACCAAGGGTTCAATCAGCCCCAGCATTTT.

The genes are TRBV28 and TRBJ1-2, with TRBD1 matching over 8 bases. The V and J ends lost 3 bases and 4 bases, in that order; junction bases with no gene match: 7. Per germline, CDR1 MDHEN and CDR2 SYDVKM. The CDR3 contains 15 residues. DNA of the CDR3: TGTGCCAGCAGTTTTCGGGACAGGCATTTCTATGGCTACACCTTC. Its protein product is CASSFRDRHFYGYTF.

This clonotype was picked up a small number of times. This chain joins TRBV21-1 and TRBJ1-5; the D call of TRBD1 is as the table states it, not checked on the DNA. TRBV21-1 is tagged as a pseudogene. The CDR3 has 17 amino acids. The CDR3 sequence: CASSAGHRVRFQEPQHF. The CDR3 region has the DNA TGTGCCAGTAGCGCGGGGCACAGGGTGAGGTTTCAGGAGCCCCAGCATTTT.

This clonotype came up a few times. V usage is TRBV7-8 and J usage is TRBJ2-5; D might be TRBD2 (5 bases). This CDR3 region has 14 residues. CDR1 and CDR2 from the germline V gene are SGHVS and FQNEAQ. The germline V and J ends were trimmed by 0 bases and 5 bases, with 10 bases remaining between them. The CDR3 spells CASSLASAGETQYF. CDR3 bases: TGTGCCAGCAGCTTAGCTAGCGCCGGGGAGACCCAGTACTTC.

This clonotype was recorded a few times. The CDR3 loop reads CSARGPGGSIAKNIQYF. In DNA form, the CDR3 reads TGCAGTGCTAGAGGACCGGGGGGGTCAATAGCCAAAAACATTCAGTACTTC. The chain joins TRBV20-1 to TRBJ2-4; 8 positions agree with TRBD2. The length of the CDR3 is 17 residues. Per germline, CDR1 DFQATT and CDR2 SNEGSKA (reference sequence). The V and J ends lost 1 base and 0 bases, in that order; junction bases with no gene match: 8.

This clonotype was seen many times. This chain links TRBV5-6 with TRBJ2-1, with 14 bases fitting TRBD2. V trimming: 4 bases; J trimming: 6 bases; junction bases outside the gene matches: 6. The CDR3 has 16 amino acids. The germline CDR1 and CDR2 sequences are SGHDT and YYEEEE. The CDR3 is CASSGGLAGVSNEQFF. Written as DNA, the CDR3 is TGTGCCAGCAGCGGGGGACTAGCGGGGGTTTCCAATGAGCAGTTCTTC.

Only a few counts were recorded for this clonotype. CDR3 DNA sequence: TGTGCCAGCTTTTTTGAAAGAGAAGGGGAGACCCAGTACTTC. It encodes CASFFEREGETQYF. The chain recombines TRBV7-2 with TRBJ2-5, with no clear D. Germline V gene data show CDR1 as SGHTA and CDR2 as FQGNSA. The CDR3 loop spans 14 amino acids. Trimming cost V 8 bases and J 5 bases, with 18 bases left between them.

The CDR3 DNA reads TGTGCCAGCAGCTTACGCAGGCCGGAAGAGACCCAGTACTTC. It encodes CASSLRRPEETQYF. The chain employs TRBV7-9 and TRBJ2-5; D remains unclear. Trimming took 2 bases from V and 3 from J, leaving 10 bases between them. This CDR3 has 14 amino acids. Germline values: CDR1 SEHNR, CDR2 FQNEAQ (reference sequence).

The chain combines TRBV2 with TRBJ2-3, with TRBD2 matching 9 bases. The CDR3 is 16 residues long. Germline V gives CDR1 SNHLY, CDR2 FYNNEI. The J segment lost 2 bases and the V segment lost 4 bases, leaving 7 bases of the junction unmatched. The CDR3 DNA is TGTGCCAGCAGTGTGGAGCGGGGGGCCGACACAGATACGCAGTATTTT. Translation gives CASSVERGADTDTQYF.

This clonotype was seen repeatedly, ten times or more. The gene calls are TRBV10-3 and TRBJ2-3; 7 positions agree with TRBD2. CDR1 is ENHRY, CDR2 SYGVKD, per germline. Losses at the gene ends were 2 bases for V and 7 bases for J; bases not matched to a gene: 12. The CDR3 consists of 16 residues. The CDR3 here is CAISEPVIAGLHTQYF. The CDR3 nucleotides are TGTGCCATCAGTGAGCCAGTTATAGCGGGCCTTCATACGCAGTATTTT.